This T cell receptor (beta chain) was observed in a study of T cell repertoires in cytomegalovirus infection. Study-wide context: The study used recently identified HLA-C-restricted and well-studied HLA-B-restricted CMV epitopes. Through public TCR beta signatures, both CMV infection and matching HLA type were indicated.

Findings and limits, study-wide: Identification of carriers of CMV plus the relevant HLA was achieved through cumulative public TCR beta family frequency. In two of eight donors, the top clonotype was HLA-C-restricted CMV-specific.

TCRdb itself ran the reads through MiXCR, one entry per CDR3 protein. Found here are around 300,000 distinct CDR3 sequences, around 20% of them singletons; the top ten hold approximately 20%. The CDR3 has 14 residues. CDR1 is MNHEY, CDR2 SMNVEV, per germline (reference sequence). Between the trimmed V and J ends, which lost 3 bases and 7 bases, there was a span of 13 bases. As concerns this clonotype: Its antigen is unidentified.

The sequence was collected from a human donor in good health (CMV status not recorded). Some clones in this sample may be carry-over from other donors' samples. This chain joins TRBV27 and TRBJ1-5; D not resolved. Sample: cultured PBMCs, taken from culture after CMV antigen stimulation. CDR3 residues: CASSLVRGQQPQHF. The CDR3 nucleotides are TGTGCCAGCAGTTTGGTTCGGGGTCAACAGCCCCAGCATTTT.